These 3 T cell receptor beta chains came from one sample sequenced in a study of beta chain features in type 1 diabetes. The investigators reverse transcribed all of the isolated RNA, so they sequenced expressed TCRB transcripts. Libraries were prepared by immunoSEQ multiplex PCR; TCRdb keeps only in-frame clonotypes and omits some of them. Among 400,000 to 550,000 clones listed, 11% were seen once. The specimen sequenced was naive CD4+ T cells from blood. These receptor sequences come from a woman aged 18-29 years in good health.

This clone appeared a few times. The rearrangement uses TRBV2 and TRBJ1-3; no reliable D call. The CDR3 has 14 residues. The V gene's germline CDR1 is SNHLY and CDR2 FYNNEI. Trimming removed 3 bases from V and 3 bases from J, with 9 bases in between. CDR3 amino acids: CASSESRFGNTIYF. CDR3 coding DNA: TGTGCCAGCAGTGAGTCCAGGTTTGGAAACACCATATATTTT. Using reference TRBV2 and TRBJ1-3 for the parts outside the CDR3, the full variable domain is EPEVTQTPSHQVTQMGQEVILRCVPISNHLYFYWYRQILGQKVEFLVSFYNNEISEKSEIFDDQFSVERPDGSNFTLKIRSTKLEDSAMYFCASSESRFGNTIYFGEGSWLTVV.

The chain links TRBV7-3 to TRBJ2-1; maybe TRBD1 (6 bases). The germline V gene has CDR1 SGHTA and CDR2 FQGTGA. The ends were cut back, 5 bases at V and 4 bases at J, with 12 bases in the middle. This CDR3 has 14 amino acids. This chain's CDR3 is CASSLQTGYNEQFF. The CDR3 coding sequence is TGTGCCAGCAGCCTACAGACAGGATACAATGAGCAGTTCTTC.

The rearrangement joins TRBV29-1 to TRBJ2-7; 9 nucleotides agree with TRBD2. CDR3 length: 14 residues. Trimming took 5 bases from V and 6 from J; bases not matched to a gene: 11. Germline CDR1 and CDR2: SQVTM and ANQGSEA. The CDR3 DNA reads TGCAGCGTTCCCCGGGTAGCGGGAGCGGGCGAGCAGTACTTC. Protein sequence: CSVPRVAGAGEQYF.